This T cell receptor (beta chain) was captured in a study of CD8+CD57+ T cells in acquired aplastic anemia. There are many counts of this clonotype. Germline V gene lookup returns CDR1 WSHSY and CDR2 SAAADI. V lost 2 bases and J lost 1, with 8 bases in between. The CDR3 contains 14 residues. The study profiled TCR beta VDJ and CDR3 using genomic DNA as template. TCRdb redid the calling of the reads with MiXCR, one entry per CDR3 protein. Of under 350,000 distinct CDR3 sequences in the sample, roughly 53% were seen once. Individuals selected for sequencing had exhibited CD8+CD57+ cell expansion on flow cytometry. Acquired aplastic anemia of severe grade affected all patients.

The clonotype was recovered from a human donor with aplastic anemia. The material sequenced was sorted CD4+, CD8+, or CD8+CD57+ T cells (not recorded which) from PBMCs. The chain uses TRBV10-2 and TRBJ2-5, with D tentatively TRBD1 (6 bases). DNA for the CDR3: TGCGCCAGCAGTGAGCAGGGGACCCAAGAGACCCAGTACTTC. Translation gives CASSEQGTQETQYF.